Shown below are 17 T cell receptor beta chains from a single sample sequenced in a study of cytomegalovirus exposure and HLA in healthy donors (dated by TCRdb to 2017 to 2019). The library was made by the immunoSEQ multiplex PCR assay. A mixture of 60 forward primers for TCR Vbeta segments and 13 reverse primers for TCR Jbeta segments was used in the multiplex PCR. The table comes from immuneACCESS by way of TCRdb, which keeps in-frame sequences with V and J called. Part of the clones is missing from these tables; in studies checked, under half for an unresolved V gene and the rest for unknown reasons. A total of under 150,000 clones appear in this sample, over 75% of them only once. Jointly, the top ten make up under 7% of the sample. Sequencing was done on a sample of PBMCs. The source of these receptors is a woman between 35 and 50 years old in good health and CMV-seropositive.

The chain carries TRBV9 and TRBJ2-2, with D uncertain. V was cut by 0 bases and J by 2 bases, with 5 bases left in between. Germline V CDR1 and CDR2: SGDLS, YYNGEE. This CDR3 has 14 residues. The CDR3 here is CASSVGLNTGELFF. For the CDR3, the DNA is TGTGCCAGCAGCGTAGGGCTTAACACCGGGGAGCTGTTTTTT.

The V gene is TRBV5-4, the J gene TRBJ2-1; D possibly corresponds to TRBD2 (7 bases). The germline V gene has CDR1 SGHNT and CDR2 YYREEE (reference sequence). The CDR3 spans 16 residues. V dropped 4 bases and J dropped 0 bases, with 14 bases sitting between them. The CDR3 coding sequence is TGTGCCAGCAGCCCGGGGGGACAAAGCTCCTACAATGAGCAGTTCTTC. Translation: CASSPGGQSSYNEQFF.

This clone was seen once. This chain links TRBV2 with TRBJ1-4; TRBD1 matches 7 bases. Germline loops: CDR1 SNHLY, CDR2 FYNNEI. The V and J ends lost 5 bases and 2 bases, in that order; junction bases with no gene match: 14. The CDR3 totals 18 residues. The CDR3 sequence: CASSSRNRGWSTNEKLFF. CDR3 nucleotide sequence: TGTGCCAGCAGTTCCCGCAACAGGGGTTGGTCGACTAATGAAAAACTGTTTTTT.

The chain recombines TRBV7-8 with TRBJ1-2, with 10 bases aligning to TRBD1. There are 17 residues in the CDR3. With V trimmed by 4 bases and J by 4 bases, 12 bases remained unmatched. CDR1 and CDR2 (germline): SGHVS, FQNEAQ. DNA for the CDR3: TGTGCCAGCAGCTCCCCCGGGACAGGGGCTTTTACCTATGGCTACACCTTC. This codes for CASSSPGTGAFTYGYTF.

Regarding this clone: Other DNA sequences of this sample code for an identical CDR3. The CDR3 spells CASSVGSSYNSPLHF. The DNA of the CDR3 is TGTGCCAGCAGCGTAGGGAGCTCCTATAATTCACCCCTCCACTTT. The rearrangement uses TRBV9 and TRBJ1-6; D uncertain. Germline CDR1 reads SGDLS; CDR2 reads YYNGEE. Trimming stripped 0 bases from V and 0 bases from J, with 4 bases between. The CDR3 length is 15 residues.

In regard to this clone: A junction boundary mismatches the germline segment, possibly from a read error. The chain uses TRBV7-9 and TRBJ2-7, with D possibly matching TRBD2 (6 bases). Germline CDR1 SEHNR, CDR2 FQNEAQ (reference sequence). This CDR3 contains 17 residues. The CDR3 DNA reads as TGTTCCAGCAGCCCTAGGATTTTCCGGGAGAGCTCCTACGAGCAGTACTTC. This gives the protein CSSSPRIFRESSYEQYF.

A single count supports this clone. The conserved final phenylalanine or tryptophan is absent from the CDR3, which likely points to a read error. The rearrangement uses TRBV10-1 and TRBJ1-2; 8 nucleotides match TRBD1. Germline loops: CDR1 WNHNN, CDR2 SYGVQD (reference sequence). The CDR3 runs 14 residues. The V and J ends lost 5 bases and 5 bases, in that order; junction bases with no gene match: 7. The CDR3 is CASSSYGQGYGYTL. The CDR3 DNA sequence: TGCGCCAGCAGTTCATACGGACAGGGATATGGCTACACCCTC.

The chain joins TRBV5-6 to TRBJ2-1; the match to TRBD2 covers 9 bases. The ends lost 2 bases at V and 8 bases at J; junction bases unmatched: 8. The CDR3 extends over 15 amino acids. Germline values: CDR1 SGHDT, CDR2 YYEEEE. The chain's CDR3 is CASSFGGTSQYEQFF. In DNA, the CDR3 is TGTGCCAGCAGCTTCGGCGGGACTAGCCAATATGAGCAGTTCTTC.

The chain links TRBV13 to TRBJ2-2; 8 nucleotides align to TRBD2. The V gene end was trimmed by 0 bases and the J gene end by 2 bases; junction bases not matched to a gene: 5. The CDR3 consists of 17 residues. CDR1 and CDR2 (germline): PRHDT, FYEKMQ (reference sequence). The CDR3 is CASSLGPGGVNTGELFF. The CDR3, as DNA: TGTGCCAGCAGCTTAGGGCCGGGAGGGGTTAACACCGGGGAGCTGTTTTTT.

This CDR3 is CATSQLASYEQYF. In nucleotides, the CDR3 is TGTGCCACCAGCCAACTAGCCTCCTACGAGCAGTACTTC. The genes are TRBV15 and TRBJ2-7; the D gene is possibly TRBD2 (6 bases). This CDR3 is built from 13 residues. V was trimmed by 5 bases and J by 0 bases, leaving 8 bases between them. CDR1 is LNHNV and CDR2 is YYDKDF in the germline V gene (reference sequence).

The V and J genes are TRBV19 and TRBJ1-1; D is uncertain. Trimming took 4 bases from V and 1 from J, leaving 7 bases between them. The CDR3 covers 13 residues. Germline V CDR1 and CDR2: LNHDA, SQIVND (reference sequence). The CDR3 coding sequence is TGTGCCAGTAGTACCTCAGGGAACACTGAAGCTTTCTTT. Translation gives CASSTSGNTEAFF.

V and J are TRBV19 and TRBJ2-7; 8 nucleotides agree with TRBD1. This CDR3 region has 13 residues. The germline V gene has CDR1 LNHDA and CDR2 SQIVND (reference sequence). V shed 4 bases and J 3 bases; nucleotides not matched to a gene: 2. This CDR3 is CASSTQGGYEQYF. The CDR3 DNA sequence: TGTGCCAGTAGTACACAGGGGGGCTACGAGCAGTACTTC.

The CDR3 sequence is CASSRGQNTEAFF. CDR3 nucleotides: TGTGCCAGCAGCCGGGGACAGAACACTGAAGCTTTCTTT. The gene calls are TRBV7-3 and TRBJ1-1, with D tentatively TRBD1 (6 bases). The CDR3 is 13 residues long. CDR1 is SGHTA, CDR2 FQGTGA, per germline. Deletions cut 5 bases from V and 1 base from J, with 8 bases between.

This sequence joins TRBV9 and TRBJ2-7, with 7 bases that match TRBD2. V lost 3 bases and J lost 5; bases outside the gene matches: 14. CDR3 length: 16 residues. CDR1 SGDLS and CDR2 YYNGEE come from the germline V gene. The CDR3 sequence: CASSESGGGARNEQYF. CDR3 bases: TGTGCCAGCAGCGAATCCGGGGGAGGGGCCAGGAACGAGCAGTACTTC.

The chain joins TRBV2 to TRBJ1-1; D is undetermined. The germline V gene encodes CDR1 SNHLY and CDR2 FYNNEI. The CDR3 has 13 amino acids. Trimming cost V 6 bases and J 5 bases, with 13 bases left between them. CDR3 in amino acids: CASSLLRDTEAFF. As DNA, the CDR3 is TGTGCCAGCAGCCTGTTACGGGATACTGAAGCTTTCTTT.

The chain is built from TRBV4-3 and TRBJ2-4; 11 bases line up with TRBD2. This CDR3 has 16 residues. V lost 0 bases to trimming and J lost 3 bases; unmatched junction nucleotides: 1. Germline CDR1 and CDR2: LGHNA and YSLEER. In nucleotides, the CDR3 is TGCGCCAGCAGCCAAGATGGGACTAGCGGCAAAAACATTCAGTACTTC. It specifies CASSQDGTSGKNIQYF.

The chain joins TRBV5-1 to TRBJ1-1; 7 nucleotides match TRBD1. CDR1 and CDR2 from the germline V gene are SGHRS and YFSETQ. Trimming removed 4 bases from V and 3 bases from J; junction bases left unmatched: 6. The CDR3 spans 14 residues. CDR3 sequence (DNA): TGCGCCAGCAGCATAACCGGGACAGACACTGAAGCTTTCTTT. It codes for CASSITGTDTEAFF. Drawing the rest from reference TRBV5-1 and TRBJ1-1, the complete variable domain is KAGVTQTPRYLIKTRGQQVTLSCSPISGHRSVSWYQQTPGQGLQFLFEYFSETQRNKGNFPGRFSGRQFSNSRSEMNVSTLELGDSALYLCASSITGTDTEAFFGQGTRLTVV.